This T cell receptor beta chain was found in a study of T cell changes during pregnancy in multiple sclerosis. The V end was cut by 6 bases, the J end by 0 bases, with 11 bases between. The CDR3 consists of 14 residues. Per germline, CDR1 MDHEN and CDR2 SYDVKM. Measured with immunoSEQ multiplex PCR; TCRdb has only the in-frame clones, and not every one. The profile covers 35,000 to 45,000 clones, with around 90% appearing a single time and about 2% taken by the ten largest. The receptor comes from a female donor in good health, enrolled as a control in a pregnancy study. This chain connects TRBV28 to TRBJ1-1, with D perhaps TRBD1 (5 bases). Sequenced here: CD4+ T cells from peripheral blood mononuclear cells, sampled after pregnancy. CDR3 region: CASRTATLNTEAFF. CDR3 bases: TGTGCCAGCAGGACAGCTACTTTGAACACTGAAGCTTTCTTT.